This T cell receptor beta chain derives from a study of T cell repertoires in cytomegalovirus infection. MiXCR was run by TCRdb on the reads, yielding one entry per CDR3 protein. Of 680,000 or so distinct CDR3 sequences listed, roughly 36% are singletons. As regards this clonotype: What it recognizes is unknown.

The study, taken as a whole, reports: The study found HLA-C-restricted CMV-specific TCR beta clonotypes dominating the ex vivo response.

CDR3 length: 18 residues. Trimming shortened V by 2 bases and J by 5 bases, and 24 bases separated the two germline ends. Germline-derived CDR1 and CDR2 are MDHEN and SYDVKM. The chain recombines TRBV28 with TRBJ1-1; maybe TRBD1 (5 bases). This sequence originates from a human donor in good health (CMV status not recorded). Some clones in this sample may be carry-over from other donors' samples. What was sequenced was PBMCs. CDR3 residues: CASSLVPFRGGGRTEAFF. DNA for the CDR3: TGTGCCAGCAGTTTAGTCCCGTTTCGGGGGGGTGGGAGAACTGAAGCTTTCTTT.